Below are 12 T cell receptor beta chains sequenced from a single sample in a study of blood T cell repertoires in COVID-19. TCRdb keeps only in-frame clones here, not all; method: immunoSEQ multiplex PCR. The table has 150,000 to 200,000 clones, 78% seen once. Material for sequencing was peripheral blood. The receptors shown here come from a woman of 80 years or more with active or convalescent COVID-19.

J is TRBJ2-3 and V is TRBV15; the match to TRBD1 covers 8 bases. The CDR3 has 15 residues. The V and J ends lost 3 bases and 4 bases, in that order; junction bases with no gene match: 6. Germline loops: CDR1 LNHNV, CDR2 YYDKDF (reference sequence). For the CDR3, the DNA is TGTGCCACCAGCAGGAACGGACAGGGATCAGATACGCAGTATTTT. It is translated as CATSRNGQGSDTQYF.

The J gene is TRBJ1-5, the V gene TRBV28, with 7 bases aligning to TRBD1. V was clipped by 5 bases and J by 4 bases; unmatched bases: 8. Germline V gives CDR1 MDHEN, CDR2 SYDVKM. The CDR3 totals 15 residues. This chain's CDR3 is CASSPNRGGNQPQHF. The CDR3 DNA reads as TGTGCCAGCAGTCCTAACAGGGGTGGAAATCAGCCCCAGCATTTT.

This CDR3 reads CASSLGLAGPSGELFF. The CDR3 DNA reads as TGTGCCAGCAGTTTGGGACTAGCGGGGCCGTCAGGGGAGCTGTTTTTT. The chain recombines TRBV6-2 or TRBV6-3 with TRBJ2-2, with 13 bases aligning to TRBD2. The CDR3 covers 16 residues. The V and J ends lost 4 bases and 8 bases, in that order; junction bases with no gene match: 7. Per germline, CDR1 MNHEY and CDR2 SVGEGT.

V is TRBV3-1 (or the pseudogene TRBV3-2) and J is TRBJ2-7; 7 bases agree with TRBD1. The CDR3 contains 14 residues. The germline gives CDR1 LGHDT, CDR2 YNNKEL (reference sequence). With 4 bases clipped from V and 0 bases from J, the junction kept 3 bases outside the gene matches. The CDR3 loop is CASSLDRASYEQYF. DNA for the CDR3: TGTGCCAGCAGCCTAGACAGGGCCTCCTACGAGCAGTACTTC.

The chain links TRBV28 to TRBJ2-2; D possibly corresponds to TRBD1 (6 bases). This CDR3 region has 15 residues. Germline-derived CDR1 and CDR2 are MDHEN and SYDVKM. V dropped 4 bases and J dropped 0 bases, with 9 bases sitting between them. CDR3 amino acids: CASSSGAANTGELFF. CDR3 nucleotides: TGTGCCAGCAGTTCAGGGGCCGCGAACACCGGGGAGCTGTTTTTT.

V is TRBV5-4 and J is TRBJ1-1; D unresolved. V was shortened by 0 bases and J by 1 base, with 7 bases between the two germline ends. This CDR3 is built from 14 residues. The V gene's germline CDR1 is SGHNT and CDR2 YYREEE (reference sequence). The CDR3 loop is CASSLDSQNTEAFF. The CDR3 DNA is TGTGCCAGCAGCTTGGATAGTCAGAACACTGAAGCTTTCTTT.

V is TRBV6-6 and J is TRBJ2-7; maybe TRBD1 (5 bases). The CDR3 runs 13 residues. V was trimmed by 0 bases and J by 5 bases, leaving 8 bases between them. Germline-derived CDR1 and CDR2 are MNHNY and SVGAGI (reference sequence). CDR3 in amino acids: CASSYSKGDEQYF. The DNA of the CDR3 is TGTGCCAGCAGTTACTCGAAAGGGGACGAGCAGTACTTC.

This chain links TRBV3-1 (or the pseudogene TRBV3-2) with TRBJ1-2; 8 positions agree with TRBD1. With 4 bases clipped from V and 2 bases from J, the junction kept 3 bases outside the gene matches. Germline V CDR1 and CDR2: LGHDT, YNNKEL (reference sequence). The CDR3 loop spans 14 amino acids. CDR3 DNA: TGTGCCAGCAGCCTTTCAGGGGGCAACTATGGCTACACCTTC. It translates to CASSLSGGNYGYTF.

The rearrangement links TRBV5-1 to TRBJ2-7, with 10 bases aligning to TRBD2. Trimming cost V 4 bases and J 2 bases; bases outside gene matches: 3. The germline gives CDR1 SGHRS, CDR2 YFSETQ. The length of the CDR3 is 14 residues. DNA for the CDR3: TGCGCCAGCAGCGCAGGACTAGCGGCCTACGAGCAGTACTTC. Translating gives CASSAGLAAYEQYF.

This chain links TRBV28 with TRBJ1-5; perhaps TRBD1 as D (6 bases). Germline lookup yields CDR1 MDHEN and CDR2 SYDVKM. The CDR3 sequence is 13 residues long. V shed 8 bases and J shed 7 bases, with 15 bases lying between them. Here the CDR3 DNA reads TGTGCCAGCCGAGAGGGGGGGCGCCAGCCCCAGCATTTT. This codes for CASREGGRQPQHF.

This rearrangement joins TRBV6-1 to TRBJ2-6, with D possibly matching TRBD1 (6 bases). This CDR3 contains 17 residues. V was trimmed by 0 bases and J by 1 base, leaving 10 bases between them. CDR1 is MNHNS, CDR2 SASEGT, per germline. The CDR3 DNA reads TGTGCCAGCAGTGAAGCCGCTACAGGGTCTGGGGCCAACGTCCTGACTTTC. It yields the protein CASSEAATGSGANVLTF.

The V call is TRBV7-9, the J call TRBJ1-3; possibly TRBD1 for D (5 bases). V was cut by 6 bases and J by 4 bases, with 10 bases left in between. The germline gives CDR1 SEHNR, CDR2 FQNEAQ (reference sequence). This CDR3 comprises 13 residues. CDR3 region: CASRGASGNTIYF. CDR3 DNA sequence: TGTGCCAGCAGAGGGGCCTCCGGAAACACCATATATTTT. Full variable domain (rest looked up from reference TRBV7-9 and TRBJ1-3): DTGVSQNPRHKITKRGQNVTFRCDPISEHNRLYWYRQTLGQGPEFLTYFQNEAQLEKSRLLSDRFSAERPKGSFSTLEIQRTEQGDSAMYLCASRGASGNTIYFGEGSWLTVV.